This T cell receptor beta chain came from a study of shared clonotypes between healthy human individuals. Background on the study: Each donor's CD8 memory used one plate, CD8 naive two, each CD4 subset three.

Whole-study results and caveats: Relative to memory subsets, naive subsets generally showed larger estimated richness. Among a few donors, 4.5% to 5.5% of naive CD4 clonotypes were found in common. The authors sampled blood alone, and tissue repertoires likely differ.

A note on this clone: As yet, its antigen is unknown.

Data came from immunoSEQ multiplex PCR; TCRdb stores just in-frame clones and leaves some out. The sample lists about 690,000 clones; 80% to 95% were seen once. The origin of this receptor is a man younger than 35 in good health. Some clones in this sample may be carry-over from other donors' samples. Sequencing was performed on memory CD8+ T cells from PBMCs. Subset defined: CD45RO+ cells pooled with CCR7-negative TemRA cells.

The CDR3 here is CASRHAYEQYF. CDR3 coding DNA: TGTGCCAGCAGACACGCCTACGAGCAGTACTTC. J is TRBJ2-7 and V is TRBV27; D is uncertain. The CDR3 contains 11 residues. The V end lost 6 bases, the J end lost 2 bases, and 5 bases lay between the germline ends. Germline CDR1 is MNHEY and CDR2 is SMNVEV (reference sequence).